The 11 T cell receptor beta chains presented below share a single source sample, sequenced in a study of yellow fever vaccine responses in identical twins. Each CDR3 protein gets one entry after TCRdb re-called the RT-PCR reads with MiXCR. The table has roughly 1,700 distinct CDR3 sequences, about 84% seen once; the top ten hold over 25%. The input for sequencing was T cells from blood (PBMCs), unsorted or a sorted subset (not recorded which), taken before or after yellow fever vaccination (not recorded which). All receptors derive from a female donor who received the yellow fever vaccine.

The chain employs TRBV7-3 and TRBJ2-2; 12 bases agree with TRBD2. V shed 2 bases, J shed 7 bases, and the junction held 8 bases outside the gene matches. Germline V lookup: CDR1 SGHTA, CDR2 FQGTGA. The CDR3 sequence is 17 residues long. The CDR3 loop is CASSLLAGGPPSGELFF. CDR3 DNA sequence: TGTGCCAGCAGCTTACTAGCGGGAGGGCCCCCCAGCGGGGAGCTGTTTTTT.

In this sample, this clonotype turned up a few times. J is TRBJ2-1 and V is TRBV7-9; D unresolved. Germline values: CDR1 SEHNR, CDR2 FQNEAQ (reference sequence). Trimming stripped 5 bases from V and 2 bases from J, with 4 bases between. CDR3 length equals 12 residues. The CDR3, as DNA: TGTGCCAGCAGCCTGGCCTACAATGAGCAGTTCTTC. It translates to CASSLAYNEQFF.

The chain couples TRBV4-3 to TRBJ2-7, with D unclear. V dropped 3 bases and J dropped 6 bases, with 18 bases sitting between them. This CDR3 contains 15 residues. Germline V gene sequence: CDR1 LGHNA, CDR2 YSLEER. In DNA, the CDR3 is TGCGCCAGCAGCCATTCATCGAAGACAACGCGCGAGCAGTACTTC. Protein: CASSHSSKTTREQYF.

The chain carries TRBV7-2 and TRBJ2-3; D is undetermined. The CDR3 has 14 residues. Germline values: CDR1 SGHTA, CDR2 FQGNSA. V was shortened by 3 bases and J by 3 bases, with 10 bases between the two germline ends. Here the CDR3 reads CASSFGGLTDTQYF. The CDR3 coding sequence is TGTGCCAGCAGCTTCGGTGGATTAACAGATACGCAGTATTTT.

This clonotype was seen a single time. The CDR3 DNA sequence: TGCGCCAGCAGTGAGACAGGGACATTGGGAAACATTCAGTACTTC. Protein sequence: CASSETGTLGNIQYF. The rearrangement links TRBV10-1 to TRBJ2-4; D possibly corresponds to TRBD1 (6 bases). The CDR3 consists of 15 residues. CDR1 and CDR2 from the germline V gene are WNHNN and SYGVQD (reference sequence). V was cut by 2 bases and J by 6 bases, with 14 bases left in between.

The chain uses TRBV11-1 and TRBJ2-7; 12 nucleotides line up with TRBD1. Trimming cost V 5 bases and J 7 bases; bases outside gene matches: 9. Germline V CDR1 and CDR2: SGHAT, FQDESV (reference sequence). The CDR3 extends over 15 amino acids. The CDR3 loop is CASSPAGQGAGEQYF. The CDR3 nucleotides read TGTGCCAGCAGCCCCGCGGGACAGGGGGCGGGGGAGCAGTACTTC. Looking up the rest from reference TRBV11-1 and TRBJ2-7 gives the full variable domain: EAEVAQSPRYKITEKSQAVAFWCDPISGHATLYWYRQILGQGPELLVQFQDESVVDDSQLPKDRFSAERLKGVDSTLKIQPAELGDSAMYLCASSPAGQGAGEQYFGPGTRLTVT.

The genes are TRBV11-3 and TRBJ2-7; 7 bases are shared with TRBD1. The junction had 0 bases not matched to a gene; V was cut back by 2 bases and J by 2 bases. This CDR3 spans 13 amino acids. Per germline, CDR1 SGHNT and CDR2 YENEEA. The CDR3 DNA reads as TGTGCCAGCAGCTTACAGGGGGCCTACGAGCAGTACTTC. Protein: CASSLQGAYEQYF.

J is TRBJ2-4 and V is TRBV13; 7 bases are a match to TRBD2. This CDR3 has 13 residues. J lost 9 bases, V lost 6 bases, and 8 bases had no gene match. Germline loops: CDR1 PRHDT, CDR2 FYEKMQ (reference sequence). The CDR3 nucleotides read TGTGCCAGCAGAGCACCCGGGACTACCATTCAGTACTTC. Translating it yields CASRAPGTTIQYF.

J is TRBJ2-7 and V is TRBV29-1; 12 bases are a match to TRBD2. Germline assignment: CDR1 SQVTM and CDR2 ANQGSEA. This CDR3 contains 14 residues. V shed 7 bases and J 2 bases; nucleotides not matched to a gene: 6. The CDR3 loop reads CSAKRTSGTYEQYF. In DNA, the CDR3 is TGCAGCGCTAAAAGGACTAGCGGGACCTACGAGCAGTACTTC.

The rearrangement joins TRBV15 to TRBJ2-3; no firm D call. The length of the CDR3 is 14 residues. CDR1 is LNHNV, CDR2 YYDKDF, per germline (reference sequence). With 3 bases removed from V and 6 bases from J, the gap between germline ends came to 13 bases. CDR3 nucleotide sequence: TGTGCCACCAGCAGTCGAGTCCCCGTCGATACGCAGTATTTT. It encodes CATSSRVPVDTQYF.

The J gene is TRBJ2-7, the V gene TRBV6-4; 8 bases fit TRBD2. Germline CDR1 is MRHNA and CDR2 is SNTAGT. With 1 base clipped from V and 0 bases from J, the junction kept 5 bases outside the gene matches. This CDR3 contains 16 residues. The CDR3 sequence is CASSDWPGGNSYEQYV. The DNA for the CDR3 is TGTGCCAGCAGTGACTGGCCGGGGGGGAACTCCTACGAGCAGTACGTC.